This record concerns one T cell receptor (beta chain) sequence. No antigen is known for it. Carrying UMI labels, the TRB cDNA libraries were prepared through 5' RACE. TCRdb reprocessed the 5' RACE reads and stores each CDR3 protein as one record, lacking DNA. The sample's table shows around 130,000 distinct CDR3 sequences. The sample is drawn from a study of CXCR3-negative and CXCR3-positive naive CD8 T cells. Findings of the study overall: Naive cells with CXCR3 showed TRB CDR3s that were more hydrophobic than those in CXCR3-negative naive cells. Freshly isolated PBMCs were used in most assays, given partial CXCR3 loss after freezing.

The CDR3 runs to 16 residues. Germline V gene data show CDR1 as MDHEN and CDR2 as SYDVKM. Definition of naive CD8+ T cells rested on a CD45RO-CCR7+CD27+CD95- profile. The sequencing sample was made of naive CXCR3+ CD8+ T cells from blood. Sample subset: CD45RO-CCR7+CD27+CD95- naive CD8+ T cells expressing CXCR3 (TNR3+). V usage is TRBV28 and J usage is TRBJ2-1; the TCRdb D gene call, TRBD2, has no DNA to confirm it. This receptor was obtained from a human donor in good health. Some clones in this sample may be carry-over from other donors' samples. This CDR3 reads CASSFGPGLADNEQFF.